The clone carrying this TCR beta chain was seen a few times. Antigen: not known. V was cut by 0 bases and J by 3 bases, with 8 bases left in between. The CDR3 has 14 amino acids. Per germline, CDR1 LNHNV and CDR2 YYDKDF (reference sequence). The sample comes from a study of CD8+CD57+ T cells in acquired aplastic anemia. Across the study: Sorted CD4+ and CD8+ cells yielded DNA averaging around 3.2 ug. Findings of the study overall: No significant patient-versus-control difference appeared in CD8+ Simpson's diversity.

The template used for profiling TCR beta VDJ and CDR3 was genomic DNA. TCRdb fed the reads into MiXCR, producing one record per CDR3 protein. Seen here are more than 150,000 distinct CDR3 sequences, approximately 49% observed once, and the top ten hold 2.5% to 3.5%. This chain joins TRBV15 and TRBJ1-1; D is unclear. Sequencing input: sorted CD4+, CD8+, or CD8+CD57+ T cells (not recorded which) from PBMCs. This sequence originates from a human donor in good health. The CDR3 sequence is CATSRDLEDTEAFF. In DNA form, the CDR3 reads TGTGCCACCAGCAGAGATCTGGAGGACACTGAAGCTTTCTTT.